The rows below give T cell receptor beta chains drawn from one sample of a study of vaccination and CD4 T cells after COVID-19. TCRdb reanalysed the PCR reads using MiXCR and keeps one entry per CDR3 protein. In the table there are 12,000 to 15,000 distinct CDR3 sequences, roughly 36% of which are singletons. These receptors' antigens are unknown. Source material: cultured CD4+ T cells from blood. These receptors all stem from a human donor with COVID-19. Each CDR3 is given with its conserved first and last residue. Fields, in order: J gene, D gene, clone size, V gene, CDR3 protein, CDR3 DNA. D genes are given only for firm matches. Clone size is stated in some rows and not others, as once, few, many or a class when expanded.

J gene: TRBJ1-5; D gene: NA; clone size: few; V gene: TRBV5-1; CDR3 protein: CASSPRAGADQPQHF; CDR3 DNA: TGCGCCAGCTCCCCTCGGGCGGGGGCGGATCAGCCCCAGCATTTT
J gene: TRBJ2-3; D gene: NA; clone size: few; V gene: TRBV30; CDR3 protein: CAWDQADTQYF; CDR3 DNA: TGTGCCTGGGACCAGGCAGATACGCAGTATTTT
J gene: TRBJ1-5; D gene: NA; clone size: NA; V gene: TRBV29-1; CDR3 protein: CSVALNPNQPQHF; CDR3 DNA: TGCAGCGTTGCTTTGAATCCGAATCAGCCCCAGCATTTT
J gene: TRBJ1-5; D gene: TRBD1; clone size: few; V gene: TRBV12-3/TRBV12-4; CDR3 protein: CASSSSDRVGNQPQHF; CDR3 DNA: TGTGCCAGCAGTAGTTCGGACAGGGTCGGAAATCAGCCCCAGCATTTT
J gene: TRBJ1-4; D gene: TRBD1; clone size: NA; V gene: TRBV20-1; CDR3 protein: CSAWTGETNEKLFF; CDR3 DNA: TGCAGTGCATGGACAGGGGAAACTAATGAAAAACTGTTTTTT
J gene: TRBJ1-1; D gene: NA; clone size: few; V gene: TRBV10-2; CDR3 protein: CASSDMAGRGAEAFF; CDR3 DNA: TGCGCCAGCAGTGATATGGCAGGGAGAGGCGCTGAAGCTTTCTTT
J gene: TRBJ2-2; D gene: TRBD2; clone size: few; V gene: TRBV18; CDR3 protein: CASSLGTSNTGELFF; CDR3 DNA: TGTGCCAGCTCACTCGGGACTAGTAACACCGGGGAGCTGTTTTTT
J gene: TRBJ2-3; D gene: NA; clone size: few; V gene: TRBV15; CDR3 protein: CATSRVGGPDTQYF; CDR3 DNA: TGTGCCACCAGCAGAGTTGGGGGCCCAGATACGCAGTATTTT
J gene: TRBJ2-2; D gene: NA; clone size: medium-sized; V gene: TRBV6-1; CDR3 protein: CASKASGVYTGELFF; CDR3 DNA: TGTGCCAGCAAGGCGTCAGGGGTTTACACCGGGGAGCTGTTTTTT
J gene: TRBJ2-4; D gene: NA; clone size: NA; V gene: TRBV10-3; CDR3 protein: CAISDTLLAKNIQHF; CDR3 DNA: TGTGCCATCAGTGACACCCTATTAGCCAAAAACATTCAGCACTTC
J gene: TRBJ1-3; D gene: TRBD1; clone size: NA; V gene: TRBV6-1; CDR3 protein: CASMKGQGTGNTIYF; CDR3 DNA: TGTGCCAGCATGAAGGGACAGGGGACTGGAAACACCATATATTTT
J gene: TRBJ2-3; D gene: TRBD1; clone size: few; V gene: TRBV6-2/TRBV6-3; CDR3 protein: CASSPLTGSTDTQYF; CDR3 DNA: TGTGCCAGCAGTCCCCTGACAGGGAGCACAGATACGCAGTATTTT
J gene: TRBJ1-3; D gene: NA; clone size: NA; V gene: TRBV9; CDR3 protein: CASSVALGSPGNTIYF; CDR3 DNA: TGTGCCAGCAGCGTAGCTCTGGGAAGTCCTGGAAACACCATATATTTT
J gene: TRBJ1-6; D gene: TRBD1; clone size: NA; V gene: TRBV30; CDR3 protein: CAWSGGTGLNSPLHF; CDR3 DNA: TGTGCCTGGAGTGGAGGGACAGGACTTAATTCACCCCTCCACTTT
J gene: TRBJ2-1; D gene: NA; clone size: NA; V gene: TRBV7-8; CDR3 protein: CASSREGPGRGNEQFF; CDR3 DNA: TGTGCCAGCAGCCGCGAAGGACCCGGAAGGGGCAATGAGCAGTTCTTC
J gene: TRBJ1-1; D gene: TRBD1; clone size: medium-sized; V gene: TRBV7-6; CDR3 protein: CASSPPRGQMNTEAFF; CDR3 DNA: TGTGCCAGCAGCCCCCCGCGGGGACAGATGAACACTGAAGCTTTCTTT
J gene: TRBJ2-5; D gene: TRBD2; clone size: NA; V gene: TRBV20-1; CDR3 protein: CSALAGQETQYF; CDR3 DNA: TGCAGTGCTTTAGCGGGGCAAGAGACCCAGTACTTC
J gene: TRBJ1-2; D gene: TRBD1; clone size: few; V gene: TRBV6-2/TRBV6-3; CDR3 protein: CASKPTGLGGYTF; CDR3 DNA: TGTGCCAGCAAACCGACAGGGTTGGGCGGCTACACCTTC
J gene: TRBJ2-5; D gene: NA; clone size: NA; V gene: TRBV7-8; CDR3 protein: CASSLWRGETQYF; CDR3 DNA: TGTGCCAGCAGCTTATGGCGAGGGGAGACCCAGTACTTC
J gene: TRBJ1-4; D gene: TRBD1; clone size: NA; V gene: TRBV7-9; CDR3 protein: CASSAGTGKNEKLFF; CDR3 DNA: TGTGCCAGCAGTGCGGGGACAGGGAAAAATGAAAAACTGTTTTTT
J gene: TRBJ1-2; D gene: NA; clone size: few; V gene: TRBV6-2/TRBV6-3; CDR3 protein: CASSSLNYGYTF; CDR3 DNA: TGTGCCAGCAGCTCACTGAACTATGGCTACACCTTC
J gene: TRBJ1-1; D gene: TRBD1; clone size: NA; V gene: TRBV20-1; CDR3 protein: CSARAGTGNTEAFF; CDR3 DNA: TGCAGTGCTAGGGCCGGGACAGGGAACACTGAAGCTTTCTTT
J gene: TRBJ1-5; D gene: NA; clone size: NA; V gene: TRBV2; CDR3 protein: CASSEARGAGRNQPQHF; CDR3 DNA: TGTGCCAGCAGTGAAGCGAGGGGAGCCGGGCGCAATCAGCCCCAGCATTTT
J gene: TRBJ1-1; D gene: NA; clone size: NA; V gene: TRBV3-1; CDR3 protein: CASSQARGGANTEAFF; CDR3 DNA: TGTGCCAGCAGCCAAGCCCGAGGAGGGGCGAACACTGAAGCTTTCTTT
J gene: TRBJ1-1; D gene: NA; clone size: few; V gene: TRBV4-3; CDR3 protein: CASSQGSSVMNTEAFF; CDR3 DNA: TGCGCCAGCAGCCAAGGGTCGTCTGTCATGAACACTGAAGCTTTCTTT
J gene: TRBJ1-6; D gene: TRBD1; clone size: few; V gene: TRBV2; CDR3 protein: CASTRRGGLYSPLHF; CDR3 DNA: TGTGCCAGCACTCGCAGGGGGGGACTGTATTCACCCCTCCACTTT
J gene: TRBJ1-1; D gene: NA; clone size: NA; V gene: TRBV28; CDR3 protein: CASSLTAYNTEAFF; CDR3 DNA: TGTGCCAGCAGTTTGACAGCATATAACACTGAAGCTTTCTTT
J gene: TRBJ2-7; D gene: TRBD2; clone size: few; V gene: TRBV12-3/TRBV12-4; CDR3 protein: CASSLNGREQYF; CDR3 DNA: TGTGCCAGCAGTTTAAACGGGAGGGAGCAGTACTTC
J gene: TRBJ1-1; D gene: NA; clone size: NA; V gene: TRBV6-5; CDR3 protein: CASSYSFRHKNTEAFF; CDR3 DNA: TGTGCCAGCAGTTACTCGTTCCGACATAAGAACACTGAAGCTTTCTTT
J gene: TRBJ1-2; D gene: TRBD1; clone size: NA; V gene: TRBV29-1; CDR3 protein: CSVTTRSGGGYGYTF; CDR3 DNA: TGCAGCGTTACGACGAGGTCAGGGGGTGGCTATGGCTACACCTTC
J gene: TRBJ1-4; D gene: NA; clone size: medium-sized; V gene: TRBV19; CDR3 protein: CASSTPKGNNEKLFF; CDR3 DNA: TGTGCCAGTAGTACCCCCAAAGGCAACAATGAAAAACTGTTTTTT
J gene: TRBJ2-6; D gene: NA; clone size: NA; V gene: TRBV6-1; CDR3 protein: CASSPRSAGANALTF; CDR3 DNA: TGTGCCAGCAGTCCCCGAAGTGCTGGGGCCAACGCCCTGACTTTC
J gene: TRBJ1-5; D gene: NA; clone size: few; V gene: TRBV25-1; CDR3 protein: CASSESGQPNQPQHF; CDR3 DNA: TGTGCCAGCAGTGAATCGGGCCAGCCCAATCAGCCCCAGCATTTT
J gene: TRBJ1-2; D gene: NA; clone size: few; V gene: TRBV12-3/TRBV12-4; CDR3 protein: CASSLGVPGYTF; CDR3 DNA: TGTGCCAGCAGTTTAGGGGTACCAGGCTACACCTTC
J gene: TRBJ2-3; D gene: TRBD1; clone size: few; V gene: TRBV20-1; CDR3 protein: CSARQGAGDTQYF; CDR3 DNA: TGCAGTGCTAGACAGGGGGCAGGAGATACGCAGTATTTT
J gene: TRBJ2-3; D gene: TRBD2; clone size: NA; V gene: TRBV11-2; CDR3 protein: CASKRDGGTQYF; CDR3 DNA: TGTGCCAGCAAAAGAGACGGGGGGACGCAGTATTTT
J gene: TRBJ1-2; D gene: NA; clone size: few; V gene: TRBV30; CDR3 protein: CAWEDHRFGYTF; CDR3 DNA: TGTGCCTGGGAGGATCACAGGTTCGGCTACACCTTC
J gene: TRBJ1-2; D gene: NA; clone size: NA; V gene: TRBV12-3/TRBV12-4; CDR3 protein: CASSLVAGDGYTF; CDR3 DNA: TGTGCCAGCAGTTTAGTGGCTGGGGATGGCTACACCTTC
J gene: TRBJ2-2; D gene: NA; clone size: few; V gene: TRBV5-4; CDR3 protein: CASSLRRGTGELFF; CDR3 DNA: TGTGCCAGCAGCTTGCGTCGTGGAACCGGGGAGCTGTTTTTT
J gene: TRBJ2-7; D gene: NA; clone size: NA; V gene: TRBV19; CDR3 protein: CASSISGFPYEQYF; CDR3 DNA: TGTGCCAGTAGTATTAGCGGCTTCCCCTACGAGCAGTACTTC
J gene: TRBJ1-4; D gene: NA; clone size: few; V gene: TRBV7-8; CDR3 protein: CASSWQPNEKLFF; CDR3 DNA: TGTGCCAGTAGTTGGCAGCCTAATGAAAAACTGTTTTTT
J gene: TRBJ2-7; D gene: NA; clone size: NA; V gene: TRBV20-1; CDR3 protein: CSASGTGQFYEQYF; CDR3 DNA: TGCAGTGCAAGCGGGACAGGCCAATTCTACGAGCAGTACTTC
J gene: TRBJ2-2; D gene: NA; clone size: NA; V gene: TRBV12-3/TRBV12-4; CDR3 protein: CASSFATANTGELFF; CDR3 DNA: TGTGCCAGCAGTTTCGCGACAGCCAACACCGGGGAGCTGTTTTTT
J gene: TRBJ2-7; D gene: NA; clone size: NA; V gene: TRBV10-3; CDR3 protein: CAISGTATSEQYF; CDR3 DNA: TGTGCCATCAGTGGGACAGCGACCTCCGAGCAGTACTTC
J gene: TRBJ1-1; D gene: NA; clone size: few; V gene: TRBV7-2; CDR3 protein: CASTLRGTSNTEAFF; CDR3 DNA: TGTGCCAGCACCCTTCGGGGGACGAGTAACACTGAAGCTTTCTTT
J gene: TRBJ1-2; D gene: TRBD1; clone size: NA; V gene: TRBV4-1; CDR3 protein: CASSQETGANYGYTF; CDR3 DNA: TGCGCCAGCAGCCAAGAAACAGGGGCGAACTATGGCTACACCTTC
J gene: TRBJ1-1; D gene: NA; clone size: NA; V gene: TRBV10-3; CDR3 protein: CAISESRGYTEAFF; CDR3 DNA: TGTGCCATCAGTGAGTCGAGGGGCTACACTGAAGCTTTCTTT
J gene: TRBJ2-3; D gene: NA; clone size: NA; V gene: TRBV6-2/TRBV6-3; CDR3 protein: CASSSIHAGATDTQYF; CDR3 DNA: TGTGCCAGCAGTTCCATCCATGCGGGGGCCACAGATACGCAGTATTTT
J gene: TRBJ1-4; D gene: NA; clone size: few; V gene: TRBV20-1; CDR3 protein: CSASAAGGGLFF; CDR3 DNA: TGCAGTGCTAGCGCGGCTGGGGGAGGTCTGTTTTTT
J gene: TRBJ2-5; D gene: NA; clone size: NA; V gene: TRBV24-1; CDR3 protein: CATSGRLETQYF; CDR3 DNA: TGTGCCACCAGTGGTCGCTTGGAGACCCAGTACTTC
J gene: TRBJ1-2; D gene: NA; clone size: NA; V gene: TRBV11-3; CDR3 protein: CASSDQRGQNYGYTF; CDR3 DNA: TGTGCCAGCAGCGATCAGCGGGGGCAAAACTATGGCTACACCTTC
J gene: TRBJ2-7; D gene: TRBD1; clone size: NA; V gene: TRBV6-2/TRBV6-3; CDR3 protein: CASSSDRTTISYEQYF; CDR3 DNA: TGTGCCAGCAGTTCGGACAGGACGACGATTTCCTACGAGCAGTACTTC
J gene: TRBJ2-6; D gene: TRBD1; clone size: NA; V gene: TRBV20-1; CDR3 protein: CSARGAQGEVTSGANVLTF; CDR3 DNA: TGCAGTGCTAGAGGGGCACAGGGGGAGGTCACCTCTGGGGCCAACGTCCTGACTTTC
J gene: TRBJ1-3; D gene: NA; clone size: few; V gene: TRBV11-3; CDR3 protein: CASSLSRGERNTIYF; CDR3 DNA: TGTGCCAGCAGCTTGTCAAGGGGGGAAAGAAACACCATATATTTT